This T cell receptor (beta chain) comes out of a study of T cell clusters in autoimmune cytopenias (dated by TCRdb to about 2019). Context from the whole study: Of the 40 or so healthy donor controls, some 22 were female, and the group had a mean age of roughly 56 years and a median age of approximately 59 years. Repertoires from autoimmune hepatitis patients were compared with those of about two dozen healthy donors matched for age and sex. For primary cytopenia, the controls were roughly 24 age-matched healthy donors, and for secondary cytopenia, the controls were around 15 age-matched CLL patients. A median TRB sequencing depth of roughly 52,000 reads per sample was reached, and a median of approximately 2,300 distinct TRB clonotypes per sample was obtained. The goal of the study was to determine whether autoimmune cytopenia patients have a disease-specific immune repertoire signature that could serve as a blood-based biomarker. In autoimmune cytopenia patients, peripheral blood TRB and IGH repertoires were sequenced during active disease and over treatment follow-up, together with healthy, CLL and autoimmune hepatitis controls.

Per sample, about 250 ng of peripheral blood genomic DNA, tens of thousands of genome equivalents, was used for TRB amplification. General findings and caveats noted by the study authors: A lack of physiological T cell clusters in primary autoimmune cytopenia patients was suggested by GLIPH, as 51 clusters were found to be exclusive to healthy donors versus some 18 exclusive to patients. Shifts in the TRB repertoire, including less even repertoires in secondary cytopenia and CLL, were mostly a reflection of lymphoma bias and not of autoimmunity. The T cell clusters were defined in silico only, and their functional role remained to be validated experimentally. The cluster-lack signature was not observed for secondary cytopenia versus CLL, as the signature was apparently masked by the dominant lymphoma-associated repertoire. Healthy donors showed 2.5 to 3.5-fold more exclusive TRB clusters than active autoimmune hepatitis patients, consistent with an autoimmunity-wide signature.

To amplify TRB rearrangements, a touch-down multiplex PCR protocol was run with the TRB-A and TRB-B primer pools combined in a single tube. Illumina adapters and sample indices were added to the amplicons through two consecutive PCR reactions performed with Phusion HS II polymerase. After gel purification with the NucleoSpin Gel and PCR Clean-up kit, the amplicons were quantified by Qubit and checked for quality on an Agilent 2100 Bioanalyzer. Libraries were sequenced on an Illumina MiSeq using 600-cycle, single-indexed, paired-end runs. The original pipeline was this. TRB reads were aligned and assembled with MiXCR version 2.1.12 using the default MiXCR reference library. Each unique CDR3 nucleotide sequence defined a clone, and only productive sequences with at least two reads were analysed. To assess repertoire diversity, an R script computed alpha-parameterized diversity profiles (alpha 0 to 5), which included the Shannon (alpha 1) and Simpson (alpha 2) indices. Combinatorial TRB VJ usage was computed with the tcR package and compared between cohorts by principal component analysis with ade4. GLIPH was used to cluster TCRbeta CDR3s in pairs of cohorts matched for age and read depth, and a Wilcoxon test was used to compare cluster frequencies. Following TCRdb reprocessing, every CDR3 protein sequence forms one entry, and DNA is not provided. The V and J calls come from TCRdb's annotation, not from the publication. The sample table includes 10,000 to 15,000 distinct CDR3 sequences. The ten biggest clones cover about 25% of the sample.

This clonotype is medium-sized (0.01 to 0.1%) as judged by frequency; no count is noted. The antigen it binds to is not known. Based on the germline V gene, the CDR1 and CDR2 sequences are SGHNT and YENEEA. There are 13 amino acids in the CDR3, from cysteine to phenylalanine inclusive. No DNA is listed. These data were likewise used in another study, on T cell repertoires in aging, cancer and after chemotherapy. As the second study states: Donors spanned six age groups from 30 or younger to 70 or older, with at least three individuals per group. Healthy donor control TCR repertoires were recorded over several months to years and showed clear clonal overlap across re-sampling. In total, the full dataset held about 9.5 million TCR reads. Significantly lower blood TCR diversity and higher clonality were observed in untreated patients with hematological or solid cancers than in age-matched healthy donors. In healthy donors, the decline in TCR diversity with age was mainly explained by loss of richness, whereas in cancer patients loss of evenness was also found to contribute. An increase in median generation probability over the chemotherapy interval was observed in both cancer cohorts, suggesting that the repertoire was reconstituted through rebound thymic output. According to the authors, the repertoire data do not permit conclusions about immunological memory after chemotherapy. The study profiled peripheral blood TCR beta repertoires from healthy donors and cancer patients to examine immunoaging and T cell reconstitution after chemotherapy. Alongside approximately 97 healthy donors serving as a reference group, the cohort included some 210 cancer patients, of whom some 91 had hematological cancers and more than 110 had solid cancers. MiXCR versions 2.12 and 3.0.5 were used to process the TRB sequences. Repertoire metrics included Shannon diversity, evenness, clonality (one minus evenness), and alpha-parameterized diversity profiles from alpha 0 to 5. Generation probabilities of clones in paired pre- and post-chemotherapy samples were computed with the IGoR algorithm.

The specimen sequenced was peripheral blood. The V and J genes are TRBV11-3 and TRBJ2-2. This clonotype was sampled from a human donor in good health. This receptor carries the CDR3 CASTTTYPGELFF.